The sequence of this T cell receptor beta chain was determined in a study of cytotoxic CD8 clonotypes in ibrutinib-treated CLL. Study-wide results and limits: The public clonotypes identified were infrequent and showed contraction or stability on treatment.

Comment on this clone: Its antigen is as yet unknown.

The data were produced by immunoSEQ multiplex PCR, yet TCRdb's version contains in-frame clones alone and is incomplete. The sample lists about 300,000 clones, 76% seen once, with 5.6% in the top ten. The sample in question was PBMCs, obtained at disease progression, from a patient treated with ibrutinib. The origin of this receptor is a human donor with chronic lymphocytic leukemia.

The CDR3 protein is CASSLGPSGDTEAFF. CDR3 nucleotide sequence: TGCGCCAGCAGCTTGGGTCCATCAGGGGACACTGAAGCTTTCTTT. The V call is TRBV5-1, the J call TRBJ1-1; tentative D call: TRBD1 (6 bases). Germline values: CDR1 SGHRS, CDR2 YFSETQ. V was clipped by 0 bases and J by 3 bases, with 12 bases between them. The CDR3 is 15 residues long.